Sequencing of this T cell receptor beta chain was carried out in a study of regulatory T cells in long-lasting Graves disease. Arm-PCR of CDR3 regions and iRepertoire HTBI primers were the basis on which TCR beta libraries were built. TCRdb used MiXCR to reprocess the multiplex PCR reads, holding one entry per CDR3 protein. The sample shows over 500,000 distinct CDR3 sequences, roughly 15% of them seen only once. Germline values: CDR1 WSHSY, CDR2 SAAADI. This CDR3 has 15 residues. Trimming stripped 3 bases from V and 0 bases from J, with 10 bases between. The time point here: newly diagnosed GD, antithyroid drugs for less than 3 months. After RNA was extracted from PBMCs, the TCR library was made from it. This same sample was also part of a study on T cells in Graves' hyperthyroidism and ophthalmopathy.

The input for sequencing was peripheral blood mononuclear cells (PBMCs), taken at new diagnosis, from a patient treated with antithyroid drugs. This clonotype was sampled from a man between 18 and 35 years old with Graves disease. V is TRBV10-2 and J is TRBJ2-3; D possibly matches TRBD1 or TRBD2 (5 bases each). The CDR3 here is CASSESGPSTDTQYF. Here the CDR3 DNA reads TGCGCCAGCAGTGAATCGGGGCCGAGCACAGATACGCAGTATTTT.